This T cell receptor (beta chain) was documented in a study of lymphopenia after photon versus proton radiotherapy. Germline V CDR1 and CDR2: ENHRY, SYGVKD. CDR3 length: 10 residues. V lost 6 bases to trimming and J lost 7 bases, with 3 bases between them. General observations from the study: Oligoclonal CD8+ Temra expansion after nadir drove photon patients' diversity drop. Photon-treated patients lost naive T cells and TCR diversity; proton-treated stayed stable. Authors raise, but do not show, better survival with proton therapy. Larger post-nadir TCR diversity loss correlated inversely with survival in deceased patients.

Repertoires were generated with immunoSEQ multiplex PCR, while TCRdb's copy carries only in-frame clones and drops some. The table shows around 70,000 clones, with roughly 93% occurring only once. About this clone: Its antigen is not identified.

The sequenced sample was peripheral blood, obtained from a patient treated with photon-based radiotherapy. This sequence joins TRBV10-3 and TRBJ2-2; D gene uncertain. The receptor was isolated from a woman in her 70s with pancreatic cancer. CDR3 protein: CAIRGGELFF. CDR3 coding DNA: TGTGCCATCAGGGGCGGGGAGCTGTTTTTT.